This record looks at one T cell receptor beta chain sequence and its context. Germline CDR1 reads KGHSH; CDR2 reads LQKENI. There are 15 residues in the CDR3. The V and J ends lost 3 bases and 0 bases, in that order; junction bases with no gene match: 3. The data belong to a study of blood T cell repertoires in COVID-19. Background on the study: Sites in the United States, Italy and Spain provided acute and convalescent COVID-19 samples. The cDNA or gDNA used as material had been derived from T cells, B-cell-depleted T cells, or PBMCs.

Authors' analysis steps: The authors estimated nucleated cell counts from reference gene primer amplification. Using immunoSEQ multiplex PCR, the repertoire was profiled, and TCRdb retains in-frame clones only, with some absent. That table furnishes V, J and clone size, whereas the DNA furnished D and trimming. The repertoire has hundreds of thousands of clones, more than 70% of them found once; the top ten carry 3% to 4%. Sequencing was done on a sample of peripheral blood. The chain uses TRBV18 and TRBJ1-2; 8 nucleotides align to TRBD1. This clonotype was sampled from a woman aged 80 or over with acute or convalescent COVID-19. The CDR3 DNA is TGTGCCAGCTCACCCACGACAGGGGCTAACTATGGCTACACCTTC. It encodes CASSPTTGANYGYTF.